These 25 T cell receptor beta chains were all obtained from the same sample, sequenced in a study of molecular identifiers for immune sequencing clone quantification. Each CDR3 protein gets one entry after TCRdb re-called the PCR reads with MiXCR. There are around 460,000 distinct CDR3 sequences in the sample; about 22% occur only once, and 0.65% to 0.95% lies in the top ten. The sequenced sample was naive CD8+ T cells from blood, with Jurkat cell RNA spiked in. Described subset: FACS-sorted CD8+CD4-CCR7+CD45RA+ naive T cells. These receptors all come from a human donor in good health. Some libraries in this study had Jurkat cell RNA spiked in.

This clonotype was observed a single time. A single base separates this from a much larger clone, so it may be a read error. The CDR3 spells CASSQERSANEKLFF. CDR3 in DNA: TGCGCCAGCAGCCAAGAAAGGTCGGCTAATGAAAAACTGTTTTTT. V and J are TRBV4-3 and TRBJ1-4; no definite D call. Germline V CDR1 and CDR2: LGHNA, YSLEER. V dropped 0 bases and J dropped 3 bases, with 8 bases sitting between them. The CDR3 totals 15 residues.

Turning to this clonotype: This likely reflects a read error, since a far larger clone is one base away. The chain recombines TRBV7-9 with TRBJ2-7; 12 positions agree with TRBD1. This CDR3 contains 14 residues. CDR1 is SEHNR and CDR2 is FQNEAQ in the germline V gene (reference sequence). The CDR3 loop is CASSSGTGGDERYF. CDR3 nucleotide sequence: TGTGCCAGCAGCTCCGGGACAGGGGGCGACGAGCGGTACTTC.

This clonotype was observed at least ten times. This chain joins TRBV3-1 and TRBJ1-5; TRBD1 is a possible D gene (6 bases). Germline V gives CDR1 LGHDT, CDR2 YNNKEL (reference sequence). CDR3 size: 16 residues. Trimming took off 0 bases at V and 3 bases at J, with 12 bases between the two ends. The CDR3 nucleotides are TGTGCCAGCAGCCAAGATGTCCCAGGGGACAATCAGCCCCAGCATTTT. Amino acids: CASSQDVPGDNQPQHF.

This clonotype appeared many times. The chain recombines TRBV4-1 with TRBJ1-1, with D unclear. Per the germline V gene, CDR1 is MGHRA and CDR2 is YSYEKL. CDR3 size: 16 residues. With 1 base removed from V and 6 bases from J, the gap between germline ends came to 18 bases. The CDR3 sequence is CASSQGSGWQTAEAFF. DNA for the CDR3: TGCGCCAGCAGCCAAGGTTCTGGCTGGCAGACTGCTGAAGCTTTCTTT.

The table lists this clonotype with many counts. The gene calls are TRBV29-1 and TRBJ1-1; D unresolved. Per germline, CDR1 SQVTM and CDR2 ANQGSEA. V lost 2 bases and J 4 bases, leaving 5 bases between the germline ends. The CDR3 loop spans 11 amino acids. The CDR3 is CSVELGTEAFF. DNA of the CDR3: TGCAGCGTTGAATTAGGCACTGAAGCTTTCTTT.

This clonotype was seen a few times. V is TRBV9 and J is TRBJ1-1; no firm D call. Germline CDR1 is SGDLS and CDR2 is YYNGEE. The CDR3 length is 17 residues. Trimming removed 3 bases from V and 6 bases from J, with 24 bases in between. The CDR3 DNA reads TGTGCCAGCAGCGAGGCCCCCAACAGTCCACTGATCCCTGAAGCTTTCTTT. Its translation: CASSEAPNSPLIPEAFF.

A few counts support this clonotype. J is TRBJ2-3 and V is TRBV7-9; the match to TRBD2 covers 8 bases. Per germline, CDR1 SEHNR and CDR2 FQNEAQ (reference sequence). J was trimmed by 2 bases and V by 4 bases; bases with no gene match: 11. The CDR3 sequence is 17 residues long. In nucleotides, the CDR3 is TGTGCCAGCAGCTCCCTGATAGCGGGAAGGAACACAGATACGCAGTATTTT. Amino acid sequence: CASSSLIAGRNTDTQYF.

This clonotype came up many times. The rearrangement joins TRBV11-2 to TRBJ1-4, with D unresolved. The germline V gene has CDR1 SGHAT and CDR2 FQNNGV. V was pared by 5 bases and J by 6 bases, with 13 bases between. The CDR3 totals 14 residues. Here the CDR3 reads CASSTPGVDEKLFF. The DNA of the CDR3 is TGTGCCAGCAGCACCCCCGGGGTGGATGAAAAACTGTTTTTT.

This clonotype was observed a handful of times. The genes are TRBV4-3 and TRBJ2-2; 8 bases are shared with TRBD1. Germline loops: CDR1 LGHNA, CDR2 YSLEER. The V and J ends lost 0 bases and 2 bases, in that order; junction bases with no gene match: 8. This CDR3 is 18 amino acids long. In DNA form, the CDR3 reads TGCGCCAGCAGCCAAGATCGGGCAGGGGGCGTCAACACCGGGGAGCTGTTTTTT. Protein sequence: CASSQDRAGGVNTGELFF.

This clonotype was counted at least ten times. The chain combines TRBV14 with TRBJ1-1; TRBD1 aligns across 7 bases. CDR1 is SGHDN, CDR2 FVKESK, per germline. CDR3 length: 14 amino acids. V dropped 4 bases and J dropped 4; count of bases not matched to a gene: 6. The CDR3: CASSLSPGGTEAFF. As DNA, the CDR3 is TGTGCCAGCAGCCTCTCCCCAGGGGGCACTGAAGCTTTCTTT.

There are a few counts of this clonotype. The CDR3 reads CASSYSDGSGANVLTF. As DNA, the CDR3 is TGTGCCAGCAGTTACTCCGACGGGTCTGGGGCCAACGTCCTGACTTTC. The rearrangement joins TRBV6-6 to TRBJ2-6; D gene uncertain. CDR1 MNHNY and CDR2 SVGAGI come from the germline V gene (reference sequence). Trimming removed 0 bases from V and 1 base from J, with 7 bases in between. The CDR3 runs to 16 residues.

This clonotype was observed at least ten times. J is TRBJ2-3 and V is TRBV5-4; TRBD1 might be the D (5 bases). The CDR3 consists of 12 residues. Trimming stripped 7 bases from V and 2 bases from J, with 8 bases between. Per the germline V gene, CDR1 is SGHNT and CDR2 is YYREEE (reference sequence). Here the CDR3 reads CASAGHTDTQYF. CDR3 in DNA: TGTGCCAGCGCAGGGCACACAGATACGCAGTATTTT.

Ten or more counts support this clonotype. The chain uses TRBV20-1 and TRBJ2-3; D remains ambiguous. V was cut by 4 bases and J by 0 bases, with 11 bases left in between. Germline V gene lookup returns CDR1 DFQATT and CDR2 SNEGSKA (reference sequence). This CDR3 has 14 amino acids. The CDR3 is CSAILPDSTDTQYF. The CDR3 nucleotides are TGCAGTGCTATCTTGCCGGACAGCACAGATACGCAGTATTTT.

The chain uses TRBV12-3 or TRBV12-4 and TRBJ2-3, with 7 positions matching TRBD1. The J segment lost 5 bases and the V segment lost 4 bases, leaving 18 bases of the junction unmatched. This CDR3 comprises 18 residues. CDR3 sequence reads: CASSSSRKVGTEGDTQYF. The CDR3 DNA sequence: TGTGCCAGCAGTTCCTCGAGGAAAGTGGGGACAGAGGGAGATACGCAGTATTTT.

This rearrangement joins TRBV20-1 to TRBJ2-7, with a weak D call TRBD1 (6 bases). V gave up 3 bases and J gave up 2 bases, with 14 bases separating them. This CDR3 comprises 14 residues. Germline CDR1 is DFQATT and CDR2 is SNEGSKA (reference sequence). CDR3: CSASWGRNPYEQYF. The CDR3 region has the DNA TGCAGTGCTAGTTGGGGGCGAAACCCCTACGAGCAGTACTTC.

With respect to this clonotype: At one end the junction does not follow the germline gene, possibly because of a read error. CDR3 protein: CASCYGGSSYNEQFF. The DNA of the CDR3 is TGTGCCAGCTGTTACGGCGGGAGCTCCTACAATGAGCAGTTCTTC. V gene TRBV6-5 combines with J gene TRBJ2-1; 7 bases are a match to TRBD2. This CDR3 comprises 15 residues. The germline V gene has CDR1 MNHEY and CDR2 SVGAGI.

This clonotype was observed at least ten times. This chain uses TRBV29-1 with TRBJ1-1; D unresolved. The CDR3 runs to 12 residues. The germline CDR1 and CDR2 sequences are SQVTM and ANQGSEA. The V end lost 1 base, the J end lost 4 bases, and 7 bases lay between the germline ends. The CDR3 DNA reads as TGCAGCGTTGAAGCAGGCGGCACTGAAGCTTTCTTT. This translates into CSVEAGGTEAFF.

A few counts support this clonotype. This chain links TRBV12-3 or TRBV12-4 with TRBJ2-5, with D perhaps matching TRBD1 (6 bases). This CDR3 is built from 13 residues. V was clipped by 8 bases and J by 2 bases, with 12 bases between them. Here the CDR3 DNA reads TGTGCCAGCTCCGGACAGACACAAGAGACCCAGTACTTC. It encodes CASSGQTQETQYF.

Only one count was recorded for this clonotype. This chain uses TRBV11-2 with TRBJ2-7; D ambiguous. This CDR3 contains 15 residues. The ends were cut back, 0 bases at V and 3 bases at J, with 12 bases in the middle. Germline CDR1 SGHAT, CDR2 FQNNGV. The CDR3 region is CASSLEALQDYEQYF. CDR3 nucleotide sequence: TGTGCCAGCAGCTTAGAAGCGCTTCAGGACTACGAGCAGTACTTC.

About this clonotype itself: An end of the junction differs from the germline gene, which may be a read error. V is TRBV9 and J is TRBJ1-4; 8 nucleotides agree with TRBD1. The CDR3 is made up of 16 amino acids. CDR1 and CDR2 (germline): SGDLS, YYNGEE. CDR3 sequence (DNA): TGTGCCAGCAGCCCCACAGACAGGGGCGTTGGTGAAAAACCGTTTTTT. As protein: CASSPTDRGVGEKPFF.

This clonotype was found many times. V usage is TRBV7-9 and J usage is TRBJ2-5, with 9 bases lining up with TRBD1. The CDR3 has 13 amino acids. Germline CDR1 is SEHNR and CDR2 is FQNEAQ (reference sequence). Losses at the gene ends were 7 bases for V and 5 bases for J; bases not matched to a gene: 5. As DNA, the CDR3 is TGTGCCAGCATGACAGGGGGACTGGAGACCCAGTACTTC. Its translation is CASMTGGLETQYF.

This clonotype was seen more than once but under ten times. The chain is built from TRBV6-2 or TRBV6-3 and TRBJ2-1; 7 nucleotides align to TRBD2. Germline V CDR1 and CDR2: MNHEY, SVGEGT. Unmatched junction bases numbered 9, after V lost 3 bases and J lost 7 bases. The length of the CDR3 is 15 residues. This CDR3 is CASSYGLAVRNEQFF. CDR3 in DNA: TGTGCCAGCAGTTATGGGCTAGCGGTGCGAAATGAGCAGTTCTTC.

This clonotype has just a few counts. The V gene is TRBV20-1, the J gene TRBJ2-7, with TRBD2 matching over 13 bases. CDR3 length equals 16 residues. V trimming: 6 bases; J trimming: 9 bases; junction bases outside the gene matches: 17. Germline-derived CDR1 and CDR2 are DFQATT and SNEGSKA (reference sequence). The chain's CDR3 is CSANSGTSGIPLGQYF. In DNA, the CDR3 is TGCAGTGCAAATTCCGGGACTAGCGGGATCCCCCTAGGGCAGTACTTC.

This clonotype was picked up a small number of times. J is TRBJ1-2 and V is TRBV25-1; D perhaps matches TRBD1 (5 bases). Germline loops: CDR1 MGHDK, CDR2 SYGVNS. Trimming cost V 7 bases and J 3 bases, with 15 bases left between them. The CDR3 loop spans 14 amino acids. The CDR3 DNA follows: TGTGCCAGCAAGGGGCAGAAGACCGACTATGGCTACACCTTC. This codes for CASKGQKTDYGYTF.

In regard to this clonotype: One base away lies a much larger clone, so this may be a sequencing read error. This rearrangement joins TRBV5-6 to TRBJ2-3, with D tentatively TRBD1 or TRBD2 (5 bases each). Trimming shortened V by 4 bases and J by 2 bases, and 14 bases separated the two germline ends. CDR1 SGHDT and CDR2 YYEEEE come from the germline V gene. The CDR3 length is 15 residues. The CDR3: CASSPRGTNTDTQYF. CDR3 nucleotide sequence: TGTGCCAGCAGCCCACGGGGCACAAACACAGATACGCAGTATTTT.